The present TCR beta chain was sequenced within a study of T cell responses to AZD1222 COVID-19 vaccine. The CDR3 is made up of 15 amino acids. J gave up 4 bases and V 5 bases, and 2 bases lay outside the gene matches. Looked up from germline, CDR1 is SGHNT and CDR2 is YYREEE (reference sequence). Study outcomes and limitations: Clonal diversity may have been underestimated, and the donors were mostly white British, with more females than males.

Some clones are missing from TCRdb's copy, which holds only in-frame ones; the method was immunoSEQ multiplex PCR. The sample lists roughly 95,000 clones; 88% were seen once. For this clone: Its specificity is unknown.

Sequenced material: peripheral blood, taken on day 0 of AZD1222 vaccination. This chain uses TRBV5-4 with TRBJ2-1, with 14 positions matching TRBD2. The source is an adult in good health. In DNA form, the CDR3 reads TGTGCCAGCAGGGGGACTAGCGGGAGTTACAATGAGCAGTTCTTC. This gives the protein CASRGTSGSYNEQFF.